The 4 T cell receptor beta chains below all came from one sample that was sequenced in a study of technical replicates of blood from a few donors. Sequenced by immunoSEQ multiplex PCR; TCRdb stores in-frame clones only, minus some. Here the sample spans 75,000 to 90,000 clones, 85% to 95% being singletons. Source material: T cells isolated from PBMCs. These receptors all come from a human donor in good health.

The sample holds one count of this clone. The chain recombines TRBV4-1 with TRBJ1-5, with TRBD1 matching 8 bases. The CDR3 runs 16 residues. After removal of 0 bases from V and 2 bases from J, the junction contained 3 bases not matched to a gene. The germline CDR1 and CDR2 sequences are MGHRA and YSYEKL. The DNA for the CDR3 is TGCGCCAGCAGCCAAGATTGGGGACAGGGCAATCAGCCCCAGCATTTT. Translating it yields CASSQDWGQGNQPQHF.

The chain joins TRBV19 to TRBJ2-1; 8 nucleotides match TRBD1. The CDR3 length is 17 residues. V shed 3 bases and J 7 bases; nucleotides not matched to a gene: 14. Germline V gives CDR1 LNHDA, CDR2 SQIVND (reference sequence). The CDR3 sequence: CASSIALDRDMGNEQFF. CDR3 nucleotide sequence: TGTGCCAGTAGTATTGCCTTGGACAGGGATATGGGGAATGAGCAGTTCTTC. The whole variable domain, remainder taken from reference TRBV19 and TRBJ2-1, is DGGITQSPKYLFRKEGQNVTLSCEQNLNHDAMYWYRQDPGQGLRLIYYSQIVNDFQKGDIAEGYSVSREKKESFPLTVTSAQKNPTAFYLCASSIALDRDMGNEQFFGPGTRLTVL.

The chain has TRBV7-2 and TRBJ2-3; 8 nucleotides line up with TRBD2. The V gene end was trimmed by 5 bases and the J gene end by 4 bases; junction bases not matched to a gene: 8. Germline assignment: CDR1 SGHTA and CDR2 FQGNSA. This CDR3 comprises 15 residues. In DNA, the CDR3 is TGTGCCAGCAGCGAGAACGGACTAGCACCAGATACGCAGTATTTT. Translation: CASSENGLAPDTQYF.

V usage is TRBV5-8 and J usage is TRBJ1-1; no definite D call. Trimming left V 0 bases short and J 7 bases short, with 4 bases between. The CDR3 length is 11 residues. Germline CDR1 reads SGHTS; CDR2 reads YDEGEE. The CDR3 sequence: CASSLVNEAFF. CDR3 bases: TGTGCCAGCAGCTTGGTCAATGAAGCTTTCTTT.